The rows below give T cell receptor beta chains drawn from one sample of a study of blood T cell repertoires in COVID-19. Sequencing was performed with immunoSEQ multiplex PCR; in TCRdb, only in-frame clones are kept and a portion is missing. The sample lists roughly 150,000 clones, roughly 84% occurring once. The sample was PBMCs or T cells enriched from blood (not recorded which). The receptors stem from a man between 65 and 79 years old who had been exposed to COVID-19. CDR3s include the opening cysteine and the closing phenylalanine or tryptophan. Each record gives: D gene, V gene, J gene, clone size, CDR3 protein, CDR3 DNA. The D gene is left open where the match is weak. Clone size, where shown, is once, few, many, or a class for clones that have expanded.

d_gene: -; v_gene: TRBV4-1; j_gene: TRBJ2-7; abundance: -; CDR3aa: CASSQDLGLGVYEQYF; CDR3nt: TGCGCCAGCAGCCAAGATCTGGGCCTAGGGGTCTACGAGCAGTACTTC
d_gene: -; v_gene: TRBV19; j_gene: TRBJ2-1; abundance: -; CDR3aa: CASSIGAGSSYNEQFF; CDR3nt: TGTGCCAGTAGTATAGGGGCGGGGAGCTCCTACAATGAGCAGTTCTTC
d_gene: TRBD1; v_gene: TRBV6-5; j_gene: TRBJ1-1; abundance: -; CDR3aa: CASSGTGDTEAFF; CDR3nt: TGTGCCAGCAGCGGGACAGGGGACACTGAAGCTTTCTTT
d_gene: TRBD2; v_gene: TRBV5-4; j_gene: TRBJ2-7; abundance: -; CDR3aa: CASSLGAGDPFEQYF; CDR3nt: TGTGCCAGCAGCTTAGGAGCGGGGGACCCCTTTGAGCAGTACTTC
d_gene: TRBD1; v_gene: TRBV6-5; j_gene: TRBJ1-5; abundance: -; CDR3aa: CASSYSRTGLQPQHF; CDR3nt: TGTGCCAGCAGTTACTCGAGGACAGGGTTGCAGCCCCAGCATTTT
d_gene: -; v_gene: TRBV4-3; j_gene: TRBJ2-1; abundance: -; CDR3aa: CASSQDRRVNEQFF; CDR3nt: TGCGCCAGCAGCCAAGATAGGAGAGTCAATGAGCAGTTCTTC
d_gene: -; v_gene: TRBV28; j_gene: TRBJ1-6; abundance: -; CDR3aa: CASGEVGSSYNSPLHF; CDR3nt: TGTGCCTCCGGGGAGGTAGGGAGCTCCTATAATTCACCCCTCCACTTT
d_gene: -; v_gene: TRBV30; j_gene: TRBJ1-1; abundance: -; CDR3aa: CAWSQGSWPTEAFF; CDR3nt: TGTGCCTGGAGCCAAGGGAGTTGGCCGACTGAAGCTTTCTTT
d_gene: -; v_gene: TRBV19; j_gene: TRBJ1-6; abundance: -; CDR3aa: CASNSVGSSPLHF; CDR3nt: TGTGCCAGTAATTCGGTCGGTAGTTCACCCCTCCACTTT
d_gene: TRBD1; v_gene: TRBV2; j_gene: TRBJ1-2; abundance: -; CDR3aa: CASSAGTDYGYTF; CDR3nt: TGTGCCAGCAGCGCCGGGACAGATTATGGCTACACCTTC
d_gene: TRBD2; v_gene: TRBV28; j_gene: TRBJ2-5; abundance: -; CDR3aa: CASSLMGGSKETQYF; CDR3nt: TGTGCCAGCAGTCTAATGGGCGGGAGTAAGGAGACCCAGTACTTC
d_gene: -; v_gene: TRBV11-2; j_gene: TRBJ1-1; abundance: -; CDR3aa: CASSLRFTGLRTEAFF; CDR3nt: TGTGCCAGCAGCTTAAGGTTCACAGGGCTTAGGACTGAAGCTTTCTTT
d_gene: TRBD2; v_gene: TRBV4-3; j_gene: TRBJ2-1; abundance: -; CDR3aa: CASSQATSGGVSYNEQFF; CDR3nt: TGCGCCAGCAGCCAAGCGACTAGCGGGGGGGTCTCCTACAATGAGCAGTTCTTC
d_gene: -; v_gene: TRBV14; j_gene: TRBJ1-1; abundance: -; CDR3aa: CASSLETATEAFF; CDR3nt: TGTGCCAGCAGCCTGGAGACAGCAACTGAAGCTTTCTTT
d_gene: -; v_gene: TRBV18; j_gene: TRBJ1-2; abundance: -; CDR3aa: CASSPTQSAINGYTF; CDR3nt: TGTGCCAGCTCACCAACGCAGAGCGCAATCAATGGCTACACCTTC
d_gene: TRBD1; v_gene: TRBV7-9; j_gene: TRBJ2-7; abundance: -; CDR3aa: CASSQGQGANYEQYF; CDR3nt: TGTGCCAGCAGCCAGGGACAGGGGGCGAACTACGAGCAGTACTTC
d_gene: TRBD2; v_gene: TRBV11-2; j_gene: TRBJ2-5; abundance: -; CDR3aa: CASSLMGRGGQETQYF; CDR3nt: TGTGCCAGCAGCTTGATGGGGCGGGGGGGCCAAGAGACCCAGTACTTC
d_gene: -; v_gene: TRBV7-3; j_gene: TRBJ1-6; abundance: many; CDR3aa: CASSSAGPGNNSPLHF; CDR3nt: TGTGCCAGCAGCTCCGCGGGGCCAGGGAATAATTCACCCCTCCACTTT
d_gene: TRBD1; v_gene: TRBV24-1; j_gene: TRBJ2-3; abundance: -; CDR3aa: CATSDQGQGGVDTQYF; CDR3nt: TGTGCCACCAGTGATCAGGGACAGGGAGGGGTAGATACGCAGTATTTT
d_gene: -; v_gene: TRBV7-8; j_gene: TRBJ2-7; abundance: -; CDR3aa: CASSLIRTAYEQYF; CDR3nt: TGTGCCAGCAGCTTAATCAGGACAGCATACGAGCAGTACTTC
d_gene: -; v_gene: TRBV27; j_gene: TRBJ1-6; abundance: once; CDR3aa: CASSLGANSPLHF; CDR3nt: TGTGCCAGCAGTTTAGGGGCCAATTCACCCCTCCACTTT
d_gene: -; v_gene: TRBV7-6; j_gene: TRBJ1-1; abundance: -; CDR3aa: CASSPNPGEKAFF; CDR3nt: TGTGCCAGCAGCCCCAACCCCGGGGAGAAAGCTTTCTTT
d_gene: TRBD2; v_gene: TRBV28; j_gene: TRBJ2-7; abundance: few; CDR3aa: CASSPGGYAYEQYF; CDR3nt: TGTGCCAGCAGCCCCGGGGGGTATGCCTACGAGCAGTACTTC
d_gene: -; v_gene: TRBV15; j_gene: TRBJ2-5; abundance: -; CDR3aa: CATSRDKRLASGYQETQYF; CDR3nt: TGTGCCACCAGCAGAGATAAGAGGTTAGCGAGTGGGTACCAAGAGACCCAGTACTTC
d_gene: -; v_gene: TRBV25-1; j_gene: TRBJ1-1; abundance: few; CDR3aa: CASSEWATLNTEAFF; CDR3nt: TGTGCCAGCAGTGAATGGGCAACTTTGAACACTGAAGCTTTCTTT
d_gene: -; v_gene: TRBV4-3; j_gene: TRBJ1-5; abundance: -; CDR3aa: CASSQVTGGQPQHF; CDR3nt: TGCGCCAGCAGCCAAGTGACAGGAGGTCAGCCCCAGCATTTT
d_gene: TRBD1; v_gene: TRBV29-1; j_gene: TRBJ1-4; abundance: -; CDR3aa: CSANRGLNEKLFF; CDR3nt: TGCAGCGCGAACAGGGGCCTAAATGAAAAACTGTTTTTT
d_gene: TRBD2; v_gene: TRBV7-9; j_gene: TRBJ2-7; abundance: few; CDR3aa: CASSLGGGGRVYNEQYF; CDR3nt: TGTGCCAGCAGCTTAGGAGGTGGCGGGAGAGTGTATAACGAGCAGTACTTC
d_gene: TRBD1; v_gene: TRBV30; j_gene: TRBJ1-5; abundance: -; CDR3aa: CAWSGTGNQPQHF; CDR3nt: TGTGCCTGGAGCGGGACAGGGAATCAGCCCCAGCATTTT
d_gene: -; v_gene: TRBV19; j_gene: TRBJ1-4; abundance: -; CDR3aa: CASRTSATNEKLFF; CDR3nt: TGTGCCAGTAGGACCAGCGCAACTAATGAAAAACTGTTTTTT
d_gene: -; v_gene: TRBV5-1; j_gene: TRBJ2-3; abundance: few; CDR3aa: CASSLNSGSTQYF; CDR3nt: TGCGCCAGCAGCCTCAACTCCGGGTCGACGCAGTATTTT
d_gene: -; v_gene: TRBV7-8; j_gene: TRBJ2-2; abundance: -; CDR3aa: CASTLRGWGPDTGELFF; CDR3nt: TGTGCCAGCACCTTAAGGGGATGGGGGCCGGACACCGGGGAGCTGTTTTTT
d_gene: -; v_gene: TRBV28; j_gene: TRBJ1-2; abundance: -; CDR3aa: CASRGGTNYGYTF; CDR3nt: TGTGCCAGCAGGGGGGGGACTAACTATGGCTACACCTTC
d_gene: TRBD2; v_gene: TRBV28; j_gene: TRBJ2-7; abundance: -; CDR3aa: CASPPAGEQRNEQYF; CDR3nt: TGTGCCAGCCCACCAGCGGGAGAGCAGAGAAACGAGCAGTACTTC
d_gene: -; v_gene: TRBV5-4; j_gene: TRBJ1-2; abundance: -; CDR3aa: CASSLAQGGHIF; CDR3nt: TGTGCCAGCAGCTTGGCGCAGGGAGGGCACATCTTC
d_gene: TRBD2; v_gene: TRBV7-9; j_gene: TRBJ2-3; abundance: -; CDR3aa: CASSLKLASTDTQYF; CDR3nt: TGTGCCAGCAGCTTAAAACTAGCGAGCACAGATACGCAGTATTTT